Following are 20 T cell receptor beta chains from one sample sequenced in a study. MiXCR, applied by TCRdb to the RT-PCR reads, yields one record per CDR3 protein. The sample yields about 700,000 distinct CDR3 sequences, over 12% seen once. Sequencing input: memory CD4+ T cells from blood. The receptors were gathered from a female donor in good health, serving as a healthy control.

The rearrangement uses TRBV5-1 and TRBJ2-3; D unresolved. The germline V gene has CDR1 SGHRS and CDR2 YFSETQ. Trimming removed 0 bases at V and 0 bases at J, with 11 bases between. This CDR3 is built from 16 residues. The CDR3 DNA is TGCGCCAGCAGCTTGGACAGCAGATCTAGCACAGATACGCAGTATTTT. This codes for CASSLDSRSSTDTQYF.

This clonotype was found a few times. V gene TRBV5-6 combines with J gene TRBJ1-2; 9 bases match TRBD1. Per the germline V gene, CDR1 is SGHDT and CDR2 is YYEEEE. With V trimmed by 2 bases and J by 4 bases, 6 bases remained unmatched. The CDR3 extends over 15 amino acids. The chain's CDR3 is CASSFKMTGGYGYTF. The CDR3 DNA follows: TGTGCCAGCAGCTTCAAGATGACAGGGGGCTATGGCTACACCTTC.

At least ten counts were recorded for this clonotype. The genes are TRBV6-5 and TRBJ1-2; TRBD1 is a possible D gene (5 bases). V lost 5 bases to trimming and J lost 8 bases, with 15 bases between them. Germline CDR1 MNHEY, CDR2 SVGAGI. CDR3 size: 13 residues. CDR3 DNA: TGTGCCAGCAGTCCCCTGGGGGAAGGGGGCTACACCTTC. Encoded protein: CASSPLGEGGYTF.

Only a few counts were recorded for this clonotype. This sequence joins TRBV28 and TRBJ1-6, with D possibly being TRBD1 (6 bases). The CDR3 is 14 amino acids. Germline lookup yields CDR1 MDHEN and CDR2 SYDVKM. The V end lost 5 bases, the J end lost 7 bases, and 12 bases lay between the germline ends. The CDR3 reads CASSLGQRNSPLHF. CDR3 bases: TGTGCCAGCAGTCTCGGACAGCGGAATTCACCCCTCCACTTT.

The V gene is TRBV3-1, the J gene TRBJ2-2; tentative D call: TRBD1 (5 bases). The ends were cut back, 0 bases at V and 2 bases at J, with 13 bases in the middle. Germline CDR1 LGHDT, CDR2 YNNKEL (reference sequence). The CDR3 runs 17 residues. The CDR3 DNA sequence: TGTGCCAGCAGCCAAGATAAAGGGGCACTCAACACCGGGGAGCTGTTTTTT. Translated: CASSQDKGALNTGELFF.

This clonotype was seen repeatedly, ten times or more. The chain is built from TRBV20-1 and TRBJ2-3, with 8 bases lining up with TRBD2. CDR1 and CDR2 from the germline V gene are DFQATT and SNEGSKA (reference sequence). The V gene end was trimmed by 5 bases and the J gene end by 2 bases; junction bases not matched to a gene: 6. The CDR3 runs to 14 residues. This chain's CDR3 is CSASPGGITDTQYF. For the CDR3, the DNA is TGCAGTGCTTCGCCGGGAGGGATCACAGATACGCAGTATTTT.

At least ten counts were recorded for this clonotype. The rearrangement joins TRBV29-1 to TRBJ1-1; 8 bases are shared with TRBD1. The CDR3 consists of 14 residues. V lost 6 bases, J lost 4 bases, and 10 bases stayed unmatched. Germline CDR1 is SQVTM and CDR2 is ANQGSEA. The CDR3 DNA sequence: TGCAGCGTCGTCCGGAACACAGGGGGCACTGAAGCTTTCTTT. This codes for CSVVRNTGGTEAFF.

The sample holds a few counts of this clonotype. The J gene is TRBJ1-1, the V gene TRBV5-5; no reliable D call. The CDR3 consists of 17 residues. With 6 bases removed from V and 6 bases from J, the gap between germline ends came to 27 bases. Germline values: CDR1 SGHKS, CDR2 YYEKEE (reference sequence). The CDR3 spells CASNLDLFPALNPEAFF. The CDR3 DNA follows: TGTGCCAGCAACCTCGACCTATTTCCAGCGTTAAACCCTGAAGCTTTCTTT.

The chain couples TRBV18 to TRBJ1-2; D not resolved. Germline V gene data show CDR1 as KGHSH and CDR2 as LQKENI. The CDR3 consists of 18 residues. The V gene lost 2 bases and the J gene lost 0 bases, with 19 bases spanning the gap. The CDR3 DNA reads TGTGCCAGCTCACCAATTCTTTCGACTCAAGCTTCTAACTATGGCTACACCTTC. It encodes CASSPILSTQASNYGYTF.

The chain uses TRBV10-3 and TRBJ1-2, with D hard to call. Trimming took 4 bases from V and 0 from J, leaving 9 bases between them. In germline, CDR1 is ENHRY, CDR2 SYGVKD. The CDR3 spans 14 residues. Here the CDR3 reads CAISVLPANYGYTF. CDR3 nucleotide sequence: TGTGCCATCAGTGTACTTCCAGCTAACTATGGCTACACCTTC.

The chain combines TRBV10-3 with TRBJ2-3; the match to TRBD1 covers 10 bases. With V trimmed by 10 bases and J by 5 bases, 6 bases remained unmatched. In germline, CDR1 is ENHRY, CDR2 SYGVKD. The CDR3 runs 13 residues. CDR3 loop: CATRTGGVDTQYF. The CDR3 DNA reads as TGTGCCACGCGGACAGGGGGTGTAGATACGCAGTATTTT.

This clonotype has a count of ten or more. The CDR3 coding sequence is TGCAGTGCTGGGCAGGGGGTGTCAGATACGCAGTATTTT. As protein: CSAGQGVSDTQYF. J is TRBJ2-3 and V is TRBV20-1, with 7 bases identical to TRBD1. The CDR3 is made up of 13 amino acids. The V gene's germline CDR1 is DFQATT and CDR2 SNEGSKA (reference sequence). Trimming cost V 5 bases and J 4 bases; bases outside gene matches: 6.

This clonotype was seen only a few times. The chain combines TRBV20-1 with TRBJ1-2; 7 nucleotides line up with TRBD1. CDR1 DFQATT and CDR2 SNEGSKA come from the germline V gene (reference sequence). The CDR3 covers 16 residues. The ends lost 2 bases at V and 6 bases at J; junction bases unmatched: 15. CDR3 amino acids: CSARLRTGEVSNGYTF. The CDR3 DNA reads TGCAGTGCTAGACTTCGTACAGGGGAGGTTAGCAATGGCTACACCTTC.

This clonotype showed up many times. This chain joins TRBV20-1 and TRBJ2-5; D unresolved. The V end was cut by 4 bases, the J end by 5 bases, with 14 bases between. Germline V gene sequence: CDR1 DFQATT, CDR2 SNEGSKA (reference sequence). The CDR3 consists of 13 residues. Here the CDR3 reads CSAKVILTETQYF. DNA for the CDR3: TGCAGTGCTAAGGTCATCCTCACGGAGACCCAGTACTTC.

This clonotype was picked up many times. This chain joins TRBV7-6 and TRBJ1-3; D not certain. This CDR3 has 14 amino acids. Trimming pared 7 bases from V and 2 bases from J, leaving 12 bases between. The V gene's germline CDR1 is SGHVS and CDR2 FNYEAQ. The CDR3 bases are TGTGCCAGCATGTCATCGGCAGCTGGAAACACCATATATTTT. Protein product: CASMSSAAGNTIYF.

J is TRBJ1-2 and V is TRBV7-6; 8 nucleotides align to TRBD1. CDR1 and CDR2 from the germline V gene are SGHVS and FNYEAQ. CDR3 size: 17 residues. V was clipped by 4 bases and J by 8 bases; unmatched bases: 18. The CDR3, as DNA: TGTGCCAGCAGCTCAATTACCGGGACAGGTCTCACGGGGGGCTACACCTTC. Protein product: CASSSITGTGLTGGYTF. Full variable domain (outside the CDR3, taken from reference TRBV7-6 and TRBJ1-2): GAGVSQSPRYKVTKRGQDVALRCDPISGHVSLYWYRQALGQGPEFLTYFNYEAQQDKSGLPNDRFSAERPEGSISTLTIQRTEQRDSAMYRCASSSITGTGLTGGYTFGSGTRLTVV.

At least ten counts were recorded for this clonotype. The genes are TRBV7-2 and TRBJ2-1; TRBD2 matches at 9 bases. The CDR3 length is 15 residues. V lost 5 bases, J lost 7 bases, and 9 bases stayed unmatched. Germline V gene lookup returns CDR1 SGHTA and CDR2 FQGNSA. CDR3 sequence (DNA): TGTGCCAGCAGCCCCCCCGGGACTAGCTTGAATGAGCAGTTCTTC. The encoded protein is CASSPPGTSLNEQFF.

Only a few counts were recorded for this clonotype. The rearrangement links TRBV5-1 to TRBJ2-1; 11 bases align to TRBD1. V dropped 2 bases and J dropped 5; count of bases not matched to a gene: 9. Germline-derived CDR1 and CDR2 are SGHRS and YFSETQ. The CDR3 sequence is 17 residues long. In nucleotides, the CDR3 is TGCGCCAGCAGCTTAGGACAGGGGGCGGATATACACAATGAGCAGTTCTTC. This encodes CASSLGQGADIHNEQFF.

This clonotype has more than one count but fewer than ten. The rearrangement uses TRBV12-3 or TRBV12-4 and TRBJ2-5; 12 nucleotides agree with TRBD1. The CDR3 runs to 14 residues. V trimming: 5 bases; J trimming: 7 bases; junction bases outside the gene matches: 5. CDR3 sequence: CASSPGQGARTQYF. The CDR3, as DNA: TGTGCCAGCAGTCCGGGACAGGGGGCGCGGACCCAGTACTTC.

This clonotype was detected only a few times. This rearrangement joins TRBV5-1 to TRBJ2-3; D may be TRBD2 (6 bases). CDR1 SGHRS and CDR2 YFSETQ come from the germline V gene. The CDR3 runs 15 residues. Trimming left V 3 bases short and J 0 bases short, with 11 bases between. The DNA of the CDR3 is TGCGCCAGCAGCTGGTCGGGAGCTAGCACAGATACGCAGTATTTT. This gives the protein CASSWSGASTDTQYF.